This T cell receptor beta chain was observed in a study of cytomegalovirus exposure and HLA in healthy donors. Comments on this clone: Antigen: not known.

The PCR made use of 60 Vbeta and 13 Jbeta primers. Libraries were prepared by immunoSEQ multiplex PCR; TCRdb keeps only in-frame clonotypes and omits some of them. The sample includes about 190,000 clones, roughly 77% of them seen just once. CDR3 length: 14 residues. Losses at the gene ends were 2 bases for V and 6 bases for J; bases not matched to a gene: 5. Germline V gives CDR1 LGHNA, CDR2 YSLEER. Study findings and constraints: In an earlier analysis, about 87% or about 30%: the productive usage of most TCR beta V segments. Some TCR beta chains (164 of them) were listed as cytomegalovirus-associated. Roughly even sequencing depth across donors was the assumption behind the presence/absence analyses.

Sequenced: PBMCs. This TCR came from a woman aged 45 to 65 in good health and CMV-seronegative. This chain uses TRBV4-3 with TRBJ1-2, with 8 bases aligning to TRBD1. The CDR3 bases are TGCGCCAGCAGCCAATTACAGGGGGAGGATGGCTACACCTTC. It yields the protein CASSQLQGEDGYTF.